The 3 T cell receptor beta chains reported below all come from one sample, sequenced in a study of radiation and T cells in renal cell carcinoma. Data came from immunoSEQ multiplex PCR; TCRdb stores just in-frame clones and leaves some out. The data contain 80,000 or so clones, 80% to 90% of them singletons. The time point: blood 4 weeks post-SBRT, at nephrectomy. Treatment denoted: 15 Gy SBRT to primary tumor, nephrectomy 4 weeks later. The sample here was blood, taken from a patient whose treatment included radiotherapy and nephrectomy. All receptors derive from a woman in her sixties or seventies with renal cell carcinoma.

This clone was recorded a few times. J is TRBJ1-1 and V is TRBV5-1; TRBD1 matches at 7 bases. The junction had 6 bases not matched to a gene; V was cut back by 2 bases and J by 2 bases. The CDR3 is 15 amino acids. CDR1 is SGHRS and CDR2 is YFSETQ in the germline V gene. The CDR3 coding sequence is TGCGCCAGCAGCTTCCGGACAGGAGGTAACACTGAAGCTTTCTTT. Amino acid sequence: CASSFRTGGNTEAFF.

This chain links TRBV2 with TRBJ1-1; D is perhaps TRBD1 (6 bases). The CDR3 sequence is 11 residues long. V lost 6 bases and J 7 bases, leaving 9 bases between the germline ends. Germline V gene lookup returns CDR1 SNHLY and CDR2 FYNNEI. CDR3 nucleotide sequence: TGTGCCAGCAGGGGGGCCCTTGAAGCTTTCTTT. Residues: CASRGALEAFF.

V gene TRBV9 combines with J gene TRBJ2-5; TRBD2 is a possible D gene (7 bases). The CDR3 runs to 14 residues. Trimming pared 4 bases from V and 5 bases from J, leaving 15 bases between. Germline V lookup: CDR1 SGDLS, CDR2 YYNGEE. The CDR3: CASSFSGGLETQYF. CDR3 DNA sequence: TGTGCCAGCAGCTTTTCGGGGGGCCTGGAGACCCAGTACTTC. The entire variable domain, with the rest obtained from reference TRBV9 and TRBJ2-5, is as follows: DSGVTQTPKHLITATGQRVTLRCSPRSGDLSVYWYQQSLDQGLQFLIQYYNGEERAKGNILERFSAQQFPDLHSELNLSSLELGDSALYFCASSFSGGLETQYFGPGTRLLVL.